The clone carrying this TCR beta chain was recorded once. Its specificity is not known. Time point described: after neoadjuvant nivolumab, at surgical resection. Six replicates per PBMC sample, mostly from 480 ng of genomic DNA. The assay was immunoSEQ multiplex PCR, and TCRdb's table has in-frame clones only and misses some. This sample has over 65,000 clones; 85% to 90% occur once, and the top ten carry 2.5% to 3.5%. The sample belongs to a study of neoadjuvant anti-PD-1 for oral cavity cancer. Study details: Most patients had three to four biweekly doses of 3 mg/kg nivolumab before resection. Whole-study results and caveats: PBMC Gini-index clonality exceeded responders' in non-responders post-nivolumab. Pretreatment Treg/Th17 ratio correlated inversely with post-treatment tumor clonality.

Per germline, CDR1 MDHEN and CDR2 SYDVKM. V lost 3 bases, J lost 3 bases, and 5 bases lay in between. The CDR3 covers 12 residues. The material sequenced was PBMCs, taken after nivolumab (anti-PD-1) treatment. The V gene is TRBV28, the J gene TRBJ1-1; D call uncertain. This clonotype originated in a person between 40 and 79 years old with oral cavity squamous cell carcinoma. This CDR3 is CASSFSHTEAFF. CDR3 DNA sequence: TGTGCCAGCAGTTTTTCCCACACTGAAGCTTTCTTT.